The table lists the clone carrying this TCR beta chain with many counts. Its matching antigen is unknown. Trimming stripped 4 bases from V and 1 base from J, with 16 bases between. The germline CDR1 and CDR2 sequences are SGHNT and YENEEA. CDR3 size: 16 residues. This sample is drawn from a study of early T cells in non-severe SARS-CoV-2 infection. Study results and limitations: Matching with VDJdb favored anti-spike CD8 responses (missing private and CD4 specificities).

Researchers attached unique molecular identifiers to individual cDNA molecules. In TCRdb, the 5' RACE reads were re-called with MiXCR into one record per CDR3 protein. The sample lists about 76,000 distinct CDR3 sequences, roughly 16% occurring once. The sample taken for sequencing was whole blood. The sequence was obtained from an adult who was a healthcare worker with PCR-confirmed SARS-CoV-2 infection or an uninfected control (not recorded which). The chain combines TRBV11-3 with TRBJ1-1, with D uncertain. CDR3 coding DNA: TGTGCCAGCAGCTACCCCCTGGCAGGAAGGAACACTGAAGCTTTCTTT. The encoded protein is CASSYPLAGRNTEAFF.